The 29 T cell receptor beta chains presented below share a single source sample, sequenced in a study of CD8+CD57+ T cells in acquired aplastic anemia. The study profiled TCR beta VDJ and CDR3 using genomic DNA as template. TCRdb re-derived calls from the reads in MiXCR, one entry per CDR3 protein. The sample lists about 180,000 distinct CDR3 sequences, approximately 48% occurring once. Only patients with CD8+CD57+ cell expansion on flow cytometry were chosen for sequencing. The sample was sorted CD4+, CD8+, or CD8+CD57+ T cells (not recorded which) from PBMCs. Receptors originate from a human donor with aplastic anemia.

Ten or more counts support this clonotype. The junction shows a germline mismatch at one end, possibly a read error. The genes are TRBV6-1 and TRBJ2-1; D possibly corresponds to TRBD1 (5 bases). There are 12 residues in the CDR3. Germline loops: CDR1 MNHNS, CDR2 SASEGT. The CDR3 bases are TGTGCCAGCGGTGACAGACCCAATGAGCAGTTCTTC. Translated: CASGDRPNEQFF.

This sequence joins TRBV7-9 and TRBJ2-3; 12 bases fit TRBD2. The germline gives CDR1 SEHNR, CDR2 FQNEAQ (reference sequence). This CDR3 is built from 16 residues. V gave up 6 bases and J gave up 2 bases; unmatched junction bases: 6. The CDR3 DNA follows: TGTGCCAGCAGTTTCGGACTAGCGGGACCCACAGATACGCAGTATTTT. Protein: CASSFGLAGPTDTQYF.

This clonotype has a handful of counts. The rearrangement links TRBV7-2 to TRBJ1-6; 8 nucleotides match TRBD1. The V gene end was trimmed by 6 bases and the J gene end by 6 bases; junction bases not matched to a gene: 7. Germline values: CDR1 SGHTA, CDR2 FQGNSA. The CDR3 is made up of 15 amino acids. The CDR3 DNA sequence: TGTGCCAGCAGTCTGGGACAGGAGTTTAATTCACCCCTCCACTTT. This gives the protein CASSLGQEFNSPLHF.

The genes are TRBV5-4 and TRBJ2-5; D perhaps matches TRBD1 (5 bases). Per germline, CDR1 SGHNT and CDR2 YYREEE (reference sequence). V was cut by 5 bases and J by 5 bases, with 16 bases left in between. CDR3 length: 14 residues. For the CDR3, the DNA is TGTGCCAGCAGTAATGAGGCAGGGCAGGAGACCCAGTACTTC. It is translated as CASSNEAGQETQYF.

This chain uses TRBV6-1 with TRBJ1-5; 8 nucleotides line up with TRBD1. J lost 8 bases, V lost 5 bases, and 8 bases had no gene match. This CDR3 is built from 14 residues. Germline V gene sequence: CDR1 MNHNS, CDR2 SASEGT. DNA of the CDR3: TGTGCCAGCAGTACGGGACAGGAGGTTAAGCCCCAGCATTTT. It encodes CASSTGQEVKPQHF.

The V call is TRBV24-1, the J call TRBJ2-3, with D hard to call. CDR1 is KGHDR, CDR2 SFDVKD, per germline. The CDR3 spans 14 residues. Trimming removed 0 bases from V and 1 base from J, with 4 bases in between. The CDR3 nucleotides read TGTGCCACCAGTGATTTGAGAGGCACAGATACGCAGTATTTT. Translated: CATSDLRGTDTQYF.

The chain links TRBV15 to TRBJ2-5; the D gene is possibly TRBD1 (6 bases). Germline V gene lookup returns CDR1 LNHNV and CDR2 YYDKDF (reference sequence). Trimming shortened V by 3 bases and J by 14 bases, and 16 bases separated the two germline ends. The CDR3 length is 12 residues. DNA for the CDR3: TGTGCCACCAGCAGGACCGGGACATCGGTTTACTTC. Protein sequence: CATSRTGTSVYF.

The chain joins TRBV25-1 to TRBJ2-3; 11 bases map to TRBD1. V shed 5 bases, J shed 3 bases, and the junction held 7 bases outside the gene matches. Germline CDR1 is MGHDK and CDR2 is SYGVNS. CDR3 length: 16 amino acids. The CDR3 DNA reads TGTGCCAGCAGTACGCCCGGACAGGGGGCTACAGATACGCAGTATTTT. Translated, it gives CASSTPGQGATDTQYF.

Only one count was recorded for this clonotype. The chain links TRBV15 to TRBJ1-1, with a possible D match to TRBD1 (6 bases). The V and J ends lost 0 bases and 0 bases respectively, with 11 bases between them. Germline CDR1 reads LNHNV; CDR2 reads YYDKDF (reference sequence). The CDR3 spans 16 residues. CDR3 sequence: CATSRDEGQMNTEAFF. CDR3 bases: TGTGCCACCAGCAGAGATGAAGGACAGATGAACACTGAAGCTTTCTTT.

The CDR3 sequence is CASSARLSDTQYF. The CDR3 nucleotides read TGTGCCAGCAGTGCCCGTCTTTCAGATACGCAGTATTTT. The chain links TRBV2 to TRBJ2-3; D is uncertain. Trimming stripped 4 bases from V and 4 bases from J, with 9 bases between. The CDR3 runs to 13 residues. CDR1 SNHLY and CDR2 FYNNEI come from the germline V gene.

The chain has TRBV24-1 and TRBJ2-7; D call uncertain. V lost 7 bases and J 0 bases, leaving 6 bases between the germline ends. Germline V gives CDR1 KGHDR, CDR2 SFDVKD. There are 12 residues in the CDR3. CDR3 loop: CATSDLSYEQYF. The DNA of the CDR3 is TGTGCCACCAGCGACCTCTCCTACGAGCAGTACTTC.

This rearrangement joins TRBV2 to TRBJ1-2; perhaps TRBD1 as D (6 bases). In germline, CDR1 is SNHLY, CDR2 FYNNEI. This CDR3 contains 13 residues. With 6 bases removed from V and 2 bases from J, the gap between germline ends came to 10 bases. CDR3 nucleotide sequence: TGTGCCAGCAGGGACAGCTTAAACTATGGCTACACCTTC. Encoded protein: CASRDSLNYGYTF. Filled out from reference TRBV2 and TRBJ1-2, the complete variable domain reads EPEVTQTPSHQVTQMGQEVILRCVPISNHLYFYWYRQILGQKVEFLVSFYNNEISEKSEIFDDQFSVERPDGSNFTLKIRSTKLEDSAMYFCASRDSLNYGYTFGSGTRLTVV.

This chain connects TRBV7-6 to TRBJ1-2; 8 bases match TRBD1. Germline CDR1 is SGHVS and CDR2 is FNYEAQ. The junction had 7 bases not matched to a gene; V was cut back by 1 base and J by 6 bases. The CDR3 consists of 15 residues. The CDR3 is CASSLGAQGVDGYTF. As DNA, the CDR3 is TGTGCCAGCAGCTTAGGCGCACAGGGGGTTGATGGCTACACCTTC.

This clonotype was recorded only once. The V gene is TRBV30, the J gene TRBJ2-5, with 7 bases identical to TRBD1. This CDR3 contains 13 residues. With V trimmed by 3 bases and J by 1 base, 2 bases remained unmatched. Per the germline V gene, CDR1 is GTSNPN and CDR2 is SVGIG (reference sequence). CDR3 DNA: TGTGCCTGGAGAAGACAGGGCCAAGAGACCCAGTACTTC. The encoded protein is CAWRRQGQETQYF.

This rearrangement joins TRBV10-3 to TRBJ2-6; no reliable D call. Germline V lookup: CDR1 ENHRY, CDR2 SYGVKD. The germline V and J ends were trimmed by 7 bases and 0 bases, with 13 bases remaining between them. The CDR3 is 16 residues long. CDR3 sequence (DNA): TGTGCCATCAAAGCAGGCATCCTCTCTGGGGCCAACGTCCTGACTTTC. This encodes CAIKAGILSGANVLTF.

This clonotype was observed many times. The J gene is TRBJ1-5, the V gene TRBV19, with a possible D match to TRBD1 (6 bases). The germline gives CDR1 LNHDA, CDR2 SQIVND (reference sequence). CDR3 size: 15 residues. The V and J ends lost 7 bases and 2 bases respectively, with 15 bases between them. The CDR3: CASMRGDFGNQPQHF. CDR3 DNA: TGTGCCAGTATGAGGGGGGATTTCGGCAATCAGCCCCAGCATTTT.

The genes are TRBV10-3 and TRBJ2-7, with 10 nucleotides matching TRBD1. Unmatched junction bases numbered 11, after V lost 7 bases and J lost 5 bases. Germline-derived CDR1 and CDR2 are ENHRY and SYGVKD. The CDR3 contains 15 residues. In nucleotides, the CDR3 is TGTGCCATCACTATCGGGACAGGGGTAGTCAACGAGCAGTACTTC. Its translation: CAITIGTGVVNEQYF.

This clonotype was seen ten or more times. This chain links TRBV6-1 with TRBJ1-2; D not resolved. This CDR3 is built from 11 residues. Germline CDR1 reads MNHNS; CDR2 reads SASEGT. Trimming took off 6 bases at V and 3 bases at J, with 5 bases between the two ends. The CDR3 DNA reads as TGTGCCAGCAGGGGGTACTATGGCTACACCTTC. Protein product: CASRGYYGYTF.

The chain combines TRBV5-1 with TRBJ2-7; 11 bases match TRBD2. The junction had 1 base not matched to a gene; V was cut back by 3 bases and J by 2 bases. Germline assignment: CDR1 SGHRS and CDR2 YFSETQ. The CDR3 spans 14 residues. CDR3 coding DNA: TGCGCCAGCAGCTCGACTAGCGGGACCTACGAGCAGTACTTC. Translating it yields CASSSTSGTYEQYF.

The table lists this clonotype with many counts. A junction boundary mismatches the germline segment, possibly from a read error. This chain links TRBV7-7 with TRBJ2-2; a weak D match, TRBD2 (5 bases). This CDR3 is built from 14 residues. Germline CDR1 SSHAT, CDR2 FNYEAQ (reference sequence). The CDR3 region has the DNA TGTGCTAGCAGATTAGACTACAACACCGGGGAGCTGTTTTTT. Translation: CASRLDYNTGELFF.

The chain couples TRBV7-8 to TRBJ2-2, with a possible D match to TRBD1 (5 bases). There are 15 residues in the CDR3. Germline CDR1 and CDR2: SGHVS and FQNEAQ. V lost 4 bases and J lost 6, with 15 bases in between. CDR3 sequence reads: CASSSSSGFPGELFF. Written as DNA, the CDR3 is TGTGCCAGCAGCTCATCCTCAGGGTTTCCCGGGGAGCTGTTTTTT.

CDR3 DNA sequence: TGTGCCAGCAGTCAACAGGGATGGGAGGAAAAACTGTTTTTT. It is translated as CASSQQGWEEKLFF. The chain couples TRBV7-9 to TRBJ1-4; maybe TRBD1 (6 bases). CDR3 length: 14 residues. Germline values: CDR1 SEHNR, CDR2 FQNEAQ (reference sequence). V was trimmed by 6 bases and J by 8 bases, leaving 16 bases between them.

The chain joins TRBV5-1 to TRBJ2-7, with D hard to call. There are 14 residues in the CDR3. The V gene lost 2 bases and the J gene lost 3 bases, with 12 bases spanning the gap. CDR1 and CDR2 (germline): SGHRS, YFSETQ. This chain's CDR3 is CASSLQVGVYEQYF. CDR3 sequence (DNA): TGCGCCAGCAGCTTACAAGTGGGCGTCTACGAGCAGTACTTC.

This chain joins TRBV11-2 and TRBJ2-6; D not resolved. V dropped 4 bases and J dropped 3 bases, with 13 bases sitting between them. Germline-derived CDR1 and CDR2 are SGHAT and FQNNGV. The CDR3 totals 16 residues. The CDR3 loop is CASSSTVGNGANVLTF. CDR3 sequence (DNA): TGTGCCAGCAGCTCCACGGTGGGTAATGGGGCCAACGTCCTGACTTTC.

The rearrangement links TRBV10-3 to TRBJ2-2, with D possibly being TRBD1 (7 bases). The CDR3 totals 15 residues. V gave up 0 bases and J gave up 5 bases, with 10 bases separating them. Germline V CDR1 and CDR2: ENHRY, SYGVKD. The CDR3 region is CAISESPGGTGELFF. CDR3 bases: TGTGCCATCAGTGAGTCGCCAGGGGGGACCGGGGAGCTGTTTTTT.

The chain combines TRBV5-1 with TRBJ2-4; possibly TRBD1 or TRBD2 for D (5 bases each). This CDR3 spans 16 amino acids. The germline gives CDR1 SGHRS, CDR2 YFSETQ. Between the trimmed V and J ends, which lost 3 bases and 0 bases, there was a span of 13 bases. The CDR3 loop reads CASSYPGPGAKNIQYF. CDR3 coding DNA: TGCGCCAGCAGCTATCCGGGGCCGGGAGCCAAAAACATTCAGTACTTC. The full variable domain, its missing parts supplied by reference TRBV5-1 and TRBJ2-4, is KAGVTQTPRYLIKTRGQQVTLSCSPISGHRSVSWYQQTPGQGLQFLFEYFSETQRNKGNFPGRFSGRQFSNSRSEMNVSTLELGDSALYLCASSYPGPGAKNIQYFGAGTRLSVL.

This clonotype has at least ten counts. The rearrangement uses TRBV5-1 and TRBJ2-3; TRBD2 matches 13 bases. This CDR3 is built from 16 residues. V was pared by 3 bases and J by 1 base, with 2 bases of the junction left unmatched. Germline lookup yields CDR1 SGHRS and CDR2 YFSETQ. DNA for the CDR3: TGCGCCAGCAGCTCGGGACTAGCGGGACGCACAGATACGCAGTATTTT. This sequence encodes CASSSGLAGRTDTQYF.

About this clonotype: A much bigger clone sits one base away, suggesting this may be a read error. CDR3 DNA sequence: TGTGCCAGCATACCCCTGGACTCGGTGAACACTGAAGCTTTCTTT. This encodes CASIPLDSVNTEAFF. The chain combines TRBV12-3 or TRBV12-4 with TRBJ1-1; the D is unclear. The CDR3 runs 15 residues. Trimming shortened V by 7 bases and J by 0 bases, and 15 bases separated the two germline ends.

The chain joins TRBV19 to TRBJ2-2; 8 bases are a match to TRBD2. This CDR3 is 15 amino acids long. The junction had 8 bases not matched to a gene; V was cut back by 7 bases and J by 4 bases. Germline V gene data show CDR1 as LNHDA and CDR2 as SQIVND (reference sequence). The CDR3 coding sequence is TGTGCCAGTAACGACGGGAGGGCCCTCACCGGGGAGCTGTTTTTT. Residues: CASNDGRALTGELFF.